This T cell receptor beta chain appears in the sequencing data of a study of human T cells and chemical hapten exposure. The V segment lost 7 bases and the J segment 4 bases; nucleotides outside the gene matches: 6. The CDR3 is 13 amino acids. Germline CDR1 reads SQVTM; CDR2 reads ANQGSEA. The time point: patch test 2, 6 weeks after DPC sensitization. This sample's treatment: therapeutic diphenylcyclopropenone sensitization with weekly scalp DPC. Ten or more counts support this clonotype. Each CDR3 protein is one row after TCRdb ran MiXCR on the RACE reads. The top ten clones hold about 5.6% of a sample with just over 350,000 distinct CDR3 sequences, more than 5% of them seen once.

The receptor comes from a woman aged 18-30 years with alopecia areata. Some clones in this sample may be carry-over from other donors' samples. The chain recombines TRBV29-1 with TRBJ2-3; 9 bases match TRBD1. The sample was whole blood, taken in connection with sensitization to the hapten diphenylcyclopropenone (DPC). CDR3 protein: CSARTGVPDTQYF. In DNA form, the CDR3 reads TGCAGCGCCCGGACAGGGGTACCAGATACGCAGTATTTT.